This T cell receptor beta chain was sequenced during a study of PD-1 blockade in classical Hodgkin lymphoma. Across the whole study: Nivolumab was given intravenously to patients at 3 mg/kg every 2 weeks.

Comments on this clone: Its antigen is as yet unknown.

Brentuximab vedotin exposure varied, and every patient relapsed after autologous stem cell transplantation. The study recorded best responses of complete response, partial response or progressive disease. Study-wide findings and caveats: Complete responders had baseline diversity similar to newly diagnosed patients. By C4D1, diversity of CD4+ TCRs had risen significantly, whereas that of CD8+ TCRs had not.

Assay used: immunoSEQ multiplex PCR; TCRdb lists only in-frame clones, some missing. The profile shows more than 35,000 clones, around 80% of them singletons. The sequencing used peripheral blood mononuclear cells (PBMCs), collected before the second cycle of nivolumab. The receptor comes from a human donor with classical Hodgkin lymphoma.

The CDR3 DNA sequence: TGTGCCAGTAGTATAGACGGGAGCTCTGGAAACACCATATATTTT. Residues: CASSIDGSSGNTIYF. J is TRBJ1-3 and V is TRBV19; no clear D. The CDR3 consists of 15 residues. V lost 0 bases and J 0 bases, leaving 6 bases between the germline ends. Germline V gives CDR1 LNHDA, CDR2 SQIVND (reference sequence).